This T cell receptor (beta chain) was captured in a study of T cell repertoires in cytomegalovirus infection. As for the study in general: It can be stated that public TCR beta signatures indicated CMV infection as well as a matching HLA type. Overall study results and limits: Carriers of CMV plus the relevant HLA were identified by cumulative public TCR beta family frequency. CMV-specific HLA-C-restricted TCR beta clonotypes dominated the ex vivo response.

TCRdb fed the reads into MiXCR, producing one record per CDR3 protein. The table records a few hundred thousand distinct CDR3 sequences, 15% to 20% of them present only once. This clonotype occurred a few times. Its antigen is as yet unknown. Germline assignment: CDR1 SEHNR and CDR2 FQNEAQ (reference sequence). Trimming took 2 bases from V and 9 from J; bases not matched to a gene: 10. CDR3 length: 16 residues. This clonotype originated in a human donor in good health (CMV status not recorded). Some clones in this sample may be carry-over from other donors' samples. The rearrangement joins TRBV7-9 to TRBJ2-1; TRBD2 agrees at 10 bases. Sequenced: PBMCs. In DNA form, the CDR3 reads TGTGCCAGCAGCTTATCAAGCGGGGGGGCGTCTAGTGAGCAGTTCTTC. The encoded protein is CASSLSSGGASSEQFF.